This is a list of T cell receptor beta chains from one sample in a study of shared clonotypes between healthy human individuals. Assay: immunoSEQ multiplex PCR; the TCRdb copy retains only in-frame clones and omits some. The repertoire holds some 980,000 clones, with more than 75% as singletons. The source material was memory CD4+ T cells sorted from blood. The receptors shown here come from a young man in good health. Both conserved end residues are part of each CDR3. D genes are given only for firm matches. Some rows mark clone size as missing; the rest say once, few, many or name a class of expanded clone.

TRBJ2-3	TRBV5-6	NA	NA	TGTGCCAGCAGCGGTTTAGGGGATACGCAGTATTTT	CASSGLGDTQYF
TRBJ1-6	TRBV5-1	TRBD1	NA	TGCGCCAGCAGCTTAACAGGGGATAATTCACCCCTCCACTTT	CASSLTGDNSPLHF
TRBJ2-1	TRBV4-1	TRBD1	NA	TGCGCCAGCAGCCAAACGTCGGACAGGGATGGTGAGCAGTTCTTC	CASSQTSDRDGEQFF
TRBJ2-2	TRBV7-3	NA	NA	TGTGCCAGCAGCCCACCCGGTCGCACCGGGGAGCTGTTTTTT	CASSPPGRTGELFF
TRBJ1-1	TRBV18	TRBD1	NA	TGTGCCAGCAGGAGGACAGGGGACACTGAAGCTTTCTTT	CASRRTGDTEAFF
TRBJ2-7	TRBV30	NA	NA	TGTGCCTGGAGTGTCTCGGACACCGAGCAGTACTTC	CAWSVSDTEQYF
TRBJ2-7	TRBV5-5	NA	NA	TGTGCCAGCAGCCGAACCCTAGCGCAAACCTACGAGCAGTACTTC	CASSRTLAQTYEQYF
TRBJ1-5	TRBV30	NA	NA	TGTGCCTGGAGTACGTCGTGGGGTGGTCAGCCCCAGCATTTT	CAWSTSWGGQPQHF
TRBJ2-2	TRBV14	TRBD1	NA	TGTGCCAGCAGCCCCGACAGGGGTCGCATCACCGGGGAGCTGTTTTTT	CASSPDRGRITGELFF
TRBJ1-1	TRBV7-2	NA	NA	TGTGCCAGCAGCCCGACCTGGAACACTGAAGCTTTCTTT	CASSPTWNTEAFF
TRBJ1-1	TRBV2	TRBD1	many	TGTGCCAGCAGTCAAGACAGGGGGTACACTGAAGCTTTCTTT	CASSQDRGYTEAFF
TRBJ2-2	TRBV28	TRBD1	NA	TGTGCCAGCAGTTGGGGTTGGGGACAGCAGAACACCGGGGAGCTGTTTTTT	CASSWGWGQQNTGELFF
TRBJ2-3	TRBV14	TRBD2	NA	TGTGCCAGCAGCCAACCCGGGACTAGCGGATTTTACACAGATACGCAGTATTTT	CASSQPGTSGFYTDTQYF
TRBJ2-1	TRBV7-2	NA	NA	TGTGCCAGCAGCTCCCGGGGTGGGCTAGGCCACAATGAGCAGTTCTTC	CASSSRGGLGHNEQFF
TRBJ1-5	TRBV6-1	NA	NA	TGTGCCAGCAGTGAAGTAGGCCTTAGCAATCAGCCCCAGCATTTT	CASSEVGLSNQPQHF
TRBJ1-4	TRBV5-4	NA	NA	TGTGCCAGCAGCTTGCAGGGACCCGTTGGGGAAAAACTGTTTTTT	CASSLQGPVGEKLFF
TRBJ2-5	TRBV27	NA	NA	TGTGCCAGCAGTTTTGGTTTAGGACGCCAAGAGACCCAGTACTTC	CASSFGLGRQETQYF
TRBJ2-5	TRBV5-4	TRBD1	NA	TGTGCCAGCAGCCCCCCCGGGACAGGGCAAGAGACCCAGTACTTC	CASSPPGTGQETQYF
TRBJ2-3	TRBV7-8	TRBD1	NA	TGTGCCAGCAGCTTAGTAGGGGGACAGACAGATACGCAGTATTTT	CASSLVGGQTDTQYF
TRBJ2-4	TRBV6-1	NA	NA	TGTGCCAGCAGTGAAAGGCAGGGGACTCACTTAGCCAAAAACATTCAGTACTTC	CASSERQGTHLAKNIQYF
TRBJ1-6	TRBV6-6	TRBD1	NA	TGTGCCAGCAGGGTGGACAGGGGGCGAAGATCACCCCTCCACTTT	CASRVDRGRRSPLHF
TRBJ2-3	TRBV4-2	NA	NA	TGTGCCAGCAGCCCCGGGACTTTTCGCACAGATACGCAGTATTTT	CASSPGTFRTDTQYF
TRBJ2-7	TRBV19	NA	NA	TGTGCCAGTAGCGGAAGCGGGTTGGGAGAGTACGAGCAGTACTTC	CASSGSGLGEYEQYF
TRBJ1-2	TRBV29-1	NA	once	TGCAGCGTTGGGGGGGTTAACTATGGCTACACCTTC	CSVGGVNYGYTF
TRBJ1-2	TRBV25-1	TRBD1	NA	TGTGCCATATCAGACAGGGTCAGTGGCTACACCTTC	CAISDRVSGYTF
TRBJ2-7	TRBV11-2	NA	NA	TGTGCCAGCAGCGCGCTAGGGGGGGCCTACGAGCAGTACTTC	CASSALGGAYEQYF
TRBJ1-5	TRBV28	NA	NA	TGTGCCAGCGGGTACTACAGTGCGGGCGATCAGCCCCAGCATTTT	CASGYYSAGDQPQHF
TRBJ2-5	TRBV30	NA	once	TGTGCCTGGAGACGCGCAGGACTTCGAGTCCTTGAGCAGTACTTC	CAWRRAGLRVLEQYF
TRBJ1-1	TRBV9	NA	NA	TGTGCCAGCAGCGGAAGCGGGGGGTACACTGAAGCTTTCTTT	CASSGSGGYTEAFF
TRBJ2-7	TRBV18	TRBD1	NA	TGTGCCAGCTCATACGGACAGGGGGCAGGCGAGCAGTACTTC	CASSYGQGAGEQYF
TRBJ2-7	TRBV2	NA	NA	TGTGCCAGCAGAAATAACCAGGGGGGGTCCTACGAGCAGTACTTC	CASRNNQGGSYEQYF
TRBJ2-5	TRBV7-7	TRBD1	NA	TGTGCTAGCAGTTCAGGGGGTACCCAAGAGACCCAGTACTTC	CASSSGGTQETQYF
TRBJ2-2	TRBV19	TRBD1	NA	TGTGCCAGTAGTATAGGATCACAGGGGCCTGTCGGGGAGCTGTTTTTT	CASSIGSQGPVGELFF
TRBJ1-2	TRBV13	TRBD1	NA	TGTGCCAGCAGCTTATTTTTCAGGGGGACTAACTATGGCTACACCTTC	CASSLFFRGTNYGYTF
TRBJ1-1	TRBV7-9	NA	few	TGTGCCAGCAGCTTAACGCAGGCGAACACTGAAGCTTTCTTT	CASSLTQANTEAFF
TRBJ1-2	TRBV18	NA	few	TGTGCCAGCTCACCAGTCGGAGACTATGGCTACACCTTC	CASSPVGDYGYTF
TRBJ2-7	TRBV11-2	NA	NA	TGTGCCAGCAGCCCGGGACGGACGGTTACCTACGAGCAGTACTTC	CASSPGRTVTYEQYF
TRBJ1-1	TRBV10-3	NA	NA	TGTGCCATCGCAAGGGCGATGAACACTGAAGCTTTCTTT	CAIARAMNTEAFF
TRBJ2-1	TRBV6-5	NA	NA	TGTGCCAGCAGTACTCTAGTAAACAATGAGCAGTTCTTC	CASSTLVNNEQFF
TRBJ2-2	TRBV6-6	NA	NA	TGTGCCAGCACCAGGGTGGAGGAGCTGTTTTTT	CASTRVEELFF
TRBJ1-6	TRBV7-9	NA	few	TGTGCCAGCAGCTTAGGCTCAGGGCAGAATTCACCCCTCCACTTT	CASSLGSGQNSPLHF
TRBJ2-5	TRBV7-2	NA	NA	TGTGCCAGCAGCTTAGCGCGGGCAGGGAGGCAGACCCAGTACTTC	CASSLARAGRQTQYF
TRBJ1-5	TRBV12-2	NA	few	TGTGCAAGTCGCTCGGGGTACAGGGAACTTAATCAGCCCCAGCATTTT	CASRSGYRELNQPQHF
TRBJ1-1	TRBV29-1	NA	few	TGCAGCGGCGGGGAGTGGAACACTGAAGCTTTCTTT	CSGGEWNTEAFF
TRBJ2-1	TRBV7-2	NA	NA	TGTGCCAGCGCTCTCACACTTCTCGAGCAGTTCTTC	CASALTLLEQFF
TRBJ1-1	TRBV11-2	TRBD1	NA	TGTGCCAGCAGCCCCAGGACAGGCGCGAACACTGAAGCTTTCTTT	CASSPRTGANTEAFF
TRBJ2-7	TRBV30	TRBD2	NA	TGTGCCTGGAGTGTACAAGCGGGGGGGCCCCACGAGCAGTACTTC	CAWSVQAGGPHEQYF
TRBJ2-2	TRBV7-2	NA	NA	TGTGCCAGCAGCTTAGTCCCGGACGACACCGGGGAGCTGTTTTTT	CASSLVPDDTGELFF
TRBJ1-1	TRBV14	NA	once	TGTGCCAGCAGCCAAGATCGCGGGGTCACTGAAGCTTTCTTT	CASSQDRGVTEAFF
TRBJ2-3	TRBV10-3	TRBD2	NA	TGTGCCATCAGTGGCGGTAGCGGGTCAGATACGCAGTATTTT	CAISGGSGSDTQYF